Relative to its sample, the clone carrying this TCR beta chain is medium-sized. What it recognizes is unknown. The data were obtained in a study of early T cells in non-severe SARS-CoV-2 infection. Study summary: Investigators sequenced bulk RNA drawn from unsorted whole blood, and chains remained unpaired. Study observations and caveats: Missing private and CD4 specificities, VDJdb matching favored anti-spike CD8 responses.

TCRdb called the 5' RACE reads again in MiXCR, with one record for every CDR3 protein. This table has around 37,000 distinct CDR3 sequences, over 8.5% appearing once. The CDR3 loop spans 14 amino acids. V was cut by 5 bases and J by 1 base, with 9 bases left in between. Germline V lookup: CDR1 ENHRY, CDR2 SYGVKD. The clonotype was recovered from an adult who was a healthcare worker with PCR-confirmed SARS-CoV-2 infection or an uninfected control (not recorded which). Specimen: whole blood. J is TRBJ1-3 and V is TRBV10-3; maybe TRBD1 (6 bases). The CDR3 is CAISYRASGNTIYF. Here the CDR3 DNA reads TGTGCCATCAGTTACAGGGCTTCTGGAAACACCATATATTTT.